One and the same sample provided the 32 T cell receptor beta chains below, sequenced in a study of T cell responses to AZD1222 COVID-19 vaccine (dated by TCRdb to about 2021). Library creation used the immunoSEQ multiplex PCR assay. In its TCRdb copy, this immuneACCESS table keeps in-frame sequences only and misses some clones. Where compared with another copy, unresolved V genes explain less than half of these, and the others have no known cause. The sample table lists 110,000 or so clones, about 91% of them with a count of one. In total, the top ten clones hold approximately 6.5% of the sample. What the time point label conveys for this sample: about 28 days (+/-7) after the second vaccine dose. This material consisted of peripheral blood, taken 28 days after the second AZD1222 dose. These receptors were collected from an adult who received the AZD1222 COVID-19 vaccine.

CDR3 sequence reads: CASKGGSGNTIYF. As DNA, the CDR3 is TGTGCCAGCAAGGGAGGTTCTGGAAACACCATATATTTT. The V gene is TRBV5-4, the J gene TRBJ1-3; unclear D gene. In germline, CDR1 is SGHNT, CDR2 YYREEE (reference sequence). The V end was cut by 6 bases, the J end by 1 base, with 8 bases between. The length of the CDR3 is 13 residues.

The chain carries TRBV19 and TRBJ1-5; D is unclear. V was clipped by 0 bases and J by 5 bases, with 5 bases between them. CDR3 size: 13 residues. Germline CDR1 reads LNHDA; CDR2 reads SQIVND (reference sequence). This CDR3 reads CASSIDSYQPQHF. CDR3 DNA: TGTGCCAGTAGTATAGATTCATATCAGCCCCAGCATTTT.

This chain links TRBV3-1 (or the pseudogene TRBV3-2) with TRBJ1-5; 11 nucleotides agree with TRBD1. The ends lost 5 bases at V and 4 bases at J; junction bases unmatched: 4. This CDR3 is 15 amino acids long. The V gene's germline CDR1 is LGHDT and CDR2 YNNKEL (reference sequence). CDR3 in amino acids: CASSTGQGGNQPQHF. The CDR3 DNA reads TGTGCCAGCAGCACGGGACAGGGGGGGAATCAGCCCCAGCATTTT.

The rearrangement joins TRBV23-1 to TRBJ1-2; the D is unclear. TRBV23-1 is treated as an ORF (open reading frame) with a function not yet certain. There are 10 residues in the CDR3. V was trimmed by 8 bases and J by 6 bases, leaving 7 bases between them. The CDR3 loop is CASAGDGYTF. The CDR3 DNA reads TGCGCCAGCGCCGGAGATGGCTACACCTTC.

This chain links TRBV6-2 or TRBV6-3 with TRBJ2-5; possible D gene TRBD2, 7 bases. V dropped 5 bases and J dropped 1 base, with 17 bases sitting between them. CDR3 size: 16 residues. CDR1 and CDR2 from the germline V gene are MNHEY and SVGEGT. This chain's CDR3 is CASSSPGGASQETQYF. DNA for the CDR3: TGTGCCAGCAGTAGCCCGGGGGGCGCGTCCCAAGAGACCCAGTACTTC.

This clone was detected only once. This chain connects TRBV7-2 to TRBJ2-1; tentatively, D is TRBD2 (5 bases). CDR3 length equals 12 residues. The germline gives CDR1 SGHTA, CDR2 FQGNSA. V was shortened by 5 bases and J by 8 bases, with 10 bases between the two germline ends. Here the CDR3 DNA reads TGTGCCAGCAGCCTCACTAGGTATGAGCAGTTCTTC. Its translation: CASSLTRYEQFF.

The V call is TRBV14, the J call TRBJ2-3; perhaps D is TRBD1 or TRBD2 (7 bases each). CDR3 length: 15 amino acids. Trimming shortened V by 1 base and J by 4 bases, and 12 bases separated the two germline ends. Looked up from germline, CDR1 is SGHDN and CDR2 is FVKESK. The CDR3 DNA sequence: TGTGCCAGCAGCCAAGTCAGGGGGGGATCAGATACGCAGTATTTT. Translating it yields CASSQVRGGSDTQYF.

The chain uses TRBV5-6 and TRBJ1-4; possible D gene TRBD1, 6 bases. There are 14 residues in the CDR3. V shed 4 bases and J shed 5 bases, with 12 bases lying between them. The germline CDR1 and CDR2 sequences are SGHDT and YYEEEE. CDR3 coding DNA: TGTGCCAGCAGCGCCCGGGACACAAATGAAAAACTGTTTTTT. As protein: CASSARDTNEKLFF.

The V gene is TRBV7-9, the J gene TRBJ2-5; D possibly matches TRBD1 or TRBD2 (6 bases each). V was clipped by 2 bases and J by 5 bases, with 12 bases between them. Germline V gene lookup returns CDR1 SEHNR and CDR2 FQNEAQ (reference sequence). The CDR3 has 14 amino acids. CDR3 DNA sequence: TGTGCCAGCAGCTTAACCGGGGGCTGGGAGACCCAGTACTTC. Encoded protein: CASSLTGGWETQYF.

V and J are TRBV5-1 and TRBJ1-1; the D gene is possibly TRBD1 (5 bases). The V end lost 5 bases, the J end lost 3 bases, and 23 bases lay between the germline ends. CDR3 length: 17 residues. Per germline, CDR1 SGHRS and CDR2 YFSETQ. CDR3 amino acids: CASRRPSSSTGYTEAFF. In DNA, the CDR3 is TGCGCCAGCAGACGGCCGTCCTCATCCACAGGATACACTGAAGCTTTCTTT.

This clone has only one observation. The chain links TRBV27 to TRBJ1-2; D remains unclear. The V end was cut by 0 bases, the J end by 3 bases, with 5 bases between. CDR1 is MNHEY and CDR2 is SMNVEV in the germline V gene (reference sequence). The CDR3 extends over 13 amino acids. CDR3 bases: TGTGCCAGCAGTTTATCCCCTTACTATGGCTACACCTTC. Amino acid sequence: CASSLSPYYGYTF.

The chain carries TRBV4-2 and TRBJ1-2; D gene uncertain. Germline V gives CDR1 LGHNA, CDR2 YNFKEQ. This CDR3 spans 15 amino acids. The V gene lost 0 bases and the J gene lost 3 bases, with 11 bases spanning the gap. The CDR3 DNA follows: TGTGCCAGCAGCCAAGAAGGGTATTCAGACTATGGCTACACCTTC. Its translation: CASSQEGYSDYGYTF.

This sequence joins TRBV10-3 and TRBJ2-7; D unclear. This CDR3 is built from 13 residues. Germline-derived CDR1 and CDR2 are ENHRY and SYGVKD. V lost 4 bases to trimming and J lost 0 bases, with 7 bases between them. The CDR3 DNA sequence: TGTGCCATCAGTGTACAGAGCTCCTACGAGCAGTACTTC. Translation gives CAISVQSSYEQYF.

The V and J genes are TRBV12-5 and TRBJ2-1, with TRBD2 identical over 12 bases. The CDR3 has 17 residues. The V segment lost 5 bases and the J segment 1 base; nucleotides outside the gene matches: 6. Looked up from germline, CDR1 is LGHNT and CDR2 is FRNRAP. The CDR3 loop reads CASGTTGLAGSYNEQFF. In DNA form, the CDR3 reads TGTGCTAGTGGTACTACAGGACTAGCGGGGTCCTACAATGAGCAGTTCTTC. The full variable domain, rest sourced from reference TRBV12-5 and TRBJ2-1, is DARVTQTPRHKVTEMGQEVTMRCQPILGHNTVFWYRQTMMQGLELLAYFRNRAPLDDSGMPKDRFSAEMPDATLATLKIQPSEPRDSAVYFCASGTTGLAGSYNEQFFGPGTRLTVL.

The J gene is TRBJ2-6, the V gene TRBV13; D is undetermined. In germline, CDR1 is PRHDT, CDR2 FYEKMQ (reference sequence). The CDR3 contains 15 residues. Trimming cost V 5 bases and J 1 base, with 9 bases left between them. CDR3 sequence reads: CASSPTVSGANVLTF. The CDR3 nucleotides are TGTGCCAGCAGCCCTACGGTGTCTGGGGCCAACGTCCTGACTTTC.

The chain uses TRBV7-2 and TRBJ1-5, with a possible D match to TRBD1 (5 bases). CDR3 length: 14 amino acids. The germline V gene encodes CDR1 SGHTA and CDR2 FQGNSA. V shed 0 bases and J shed 7 bases, with 10 bases lying between them. The CDR3 loop reads CASSLATPGQPQHF. Here the CDR3 DNA reads TGTGCCAGCAGCTTAGCGACCCCAGGGCAGCCCCAGCATTTT.

The rearrangement uses TRBV6-5 and TRBJ1-6, with 9 bases identical to TRBD1. The CDR3 sequence is 14 residues long. V dropped 8 bases and J dropped 8; count of bases not matched to a gene: 7. The germline CDR1 and CDR2 sequences are MNHEY and SVGAGI. The CDR3 reads CASGGQGYYSPLHF. The CDR3, as DNA: TGTGCCAGCGGGGGACAGGGATATTATTCACCCCTCCACTTT.

The chain combines TRBV20-1 with TRBJ1-3, with D hard to call. The germline gives CDR1 DFQATT, CDR2 SNEGSKA (reference sequence). The CDR3 totals 11 residues. Between the trimmed V and J ends, which lost 2 bases and 6 bases, there was a span of 5 bases. CDR3 sequence reads: CSARRENTIYF. CDR3 bases: TGCAGTGCTAGAAGGGAAAACACCATATATTTT.

This sequence joins TRBV19 and TRBJ2-5; possible D gene TRBD2, 6 bases. V lost 5 bases to trimming and J lost 9 bases, with 22 bases between them. The CDR3 extends over 15 amino acids. The germline CDR1 and CDR2 sequences are LNHDA and SQIVND (reference sequence). CDR3 sequence: CASSPGTGGARSQYF. The CDR3 coding sequence is TGTGCCAGTAGTCCTGGGACCGGCGGGGCAAGGTCCCAGTACTTC.

This clone was seen more than once but under ten times. The CDR3 DNA reads as TGTGCCACCATCGAACGTAGCAATCAGCCCCAGCATTTT. Amino acids: CATIERSNQPQHF. The V call is TRBV24-1, the J call TRBJ1-5, with unresolved D. The CDR3 runs 13 residues. Deletions cut 8 bases from V and 0 bases from J, with 7 bases between. Germline V CDR1 and CDR2: KGHDR, SFDVKD.

This clone has just one count. The gene calls are TRBV19 and TRBJ2-3; tentative D call: TRBD2 (7 bases). The V gene lost 5 bases and the J gene lost 6 bases, with 12 bases spanning the gap. The CDR3 runs to 13 residues. Germline V CDR1 and CDR2: LNHDA, SQIVND (reference sequence). The DNA of the CDR3 is TGTGCCAGTAGTGAGGGGGGGTATGATACGCAGTATTTT. Translated, it gives CASSEGGYDTQYF.

The V and J genes are TRBV14 and TRBJ2-3; D is possibly TRBD1 (6 bases). The CDR3 loop spans 16 amino acids. Germline values: CDR1 SGHDN, CDR2 FVKESK. V dropped 2 bases and J dropped 5 bases, with 17 bases sitting between them. Written as DNA, the CDR3 is TGTGCCAGCAGCCAAACAGGGTATGATAGTGTAGATACGCAGTATTTT. Amino acid sequence: CASSQTGYDSVDTQYF.

The chain has TRBV6-2 or TRBV6-3 and TRBJ1-5, with D perhaps TRBD1 (5 bases). V was pared by 6 bases and J by 6 bases, with 12 bases between. The CDR3 consists of 13 residues. The germline gives CDR1 MNHEY, CDR2 SVGEGT. The CDR3 sequence: CASRPPGPQPQHF. CDR3 nucleotides: TGTGCCAGCAGACCTCCGGGGCCTCAGCCCCAGCATTTT.

The chain combines TRBV25-1 with TRBJ1-2, with unresolved D. The germline gives CDR1 MGHDK, CDR2 SYGVNS. The V and J ends lost 6 bases and 0 bases respectively, with 8 bases between them. The CDR3 loop spans 13 amino acids. Here the CDR3 DNA reads TGTGCCAGCAGCTTTTCAGCTAACTATGGCTACACCTTC. It is translated as CASSFSANYGYTF.

The V gene is TRBV5-1, the J gene TRBJ2-2; 11 nucleotides agree with TRBD2. V gave up 5 bases and J gave up 2 bases; unmatched junction bases: 8. This CDR3 contains 17 residues. CDR1 SGHRS and CDR2 YFSETQ come from the germline V gene. DNA for the CDR3: TGCGCCAGCAGAATAAGTGGGACTAGCGGAAACACCGGGGAGCTGTTTTTT. It translates to CASRISGTSGNTGELFF.

This clone was seen just once. The chain recombines TRBV2 with TRBJ1-4, with D unresolved. Germline CDR1 is SNHLY and CDR2 is FYNNEI. This CDR3 is 15 amino acids long. Deletions cut 6 bases from V and 3 bases from J, with 14 bases between. The CDR3 region is CASSPRGPPNEKLFF. Here the CDR3 DNA reads TGTGCCAGCAGCCCCCGCGGACCACCTAATGAAAAACTGTTTTTT.

The J gene is TRBJ2-5, the V gene TRBV5-1; D possibly corresponds to TRBD1 (6 bases). V was clipped by 3 bases and J by 5 bases, with 14 bases between them. The CDR3 totals 14 residues. Germline V lookup: CDR1 SGHRS, CDR2 YFSETQ. The CDR3 protein is CASSSDRSLETQYF. The DNA for the CDR3 is TGCGCCAGCAGCTCAGACAGGTCTCTCGAGACCCAGTACTTC.

The V call is TRBV6-5, the J call TRBJ1-2; 7 bases fit TRBD1. V shed 6 bases and J 8 bases; nucleotides not matched to a gene: 9. Germline values: CDR1 MNHEY, CDR2 SVGAGI. This CDR3 is 13 amino acids long. The CDR3 DNA sequence: TGTGCCAGCAGAGGGGGCAGGGTCGGCGGCTACACCTTC. Its translation is CASRGGRVGGYTF.

The chain employs TRBV11-2 and TRBJ2-1, with D possibly matching TRBD1 (5 bases). The germline V and J ends were trimmed by 7 bases and 10 bases, with 17 bases remaining between them. CDR3 length equals 13 residues. The V gene's germline CDR1 is SGHAT and CDR2 FQNNGV. CDR3 DNA: TGTGCCAGCACCCATGGATGGGGCTACGAGCAGTTCTTC. It codes for CASTHGWGYEQFF.

This clone was seen once. The chain recombines TRBV24-1 with TRBJ2-3; D gene ambiguous. The CDR3 is made up of 13 amino acids. Germline-derived CDR1 and CDR2 are KGHDR and SFDVKD. V lost 4 bases, J lost 4 bases, and 8 bases lay in between. The CDR3 DNA sequence: TGTGCCACCAGTGAGGCTGCGCCAGATACGCAGTATTTT. Translating gives CATSEAAPDTQYF.

The chain carries TRBV6-5 and TRBJ1-5, with D uncertain. Per the germline V gene, CDR1 is MNHEY and CDR2 is SVGAGI. This CDR3 is built from 14 residues. Trimming removed 0 bases from V and 6 bases from J, with 9 bases in between. The CDR3 is CASSYSAIIQPQHF. For the CDR3, the DNA is TGTGCCAGCAGTTACTCGGCAATTATTCAGCCCCAGCATTTT.

The genes are TRBV29-1 and TRBJ2-3, with 10 nucleotides matching TRBD2. Trimming removed 5 bases from V and 1 base from J; junction bases left unmatched: 3. The germline V gene has CDR1 SQVTM and CDR2 ANQGSEA. CDR3 size: 14 residues. The CDR3 region is CSVPSGSRTDTQYF. CDR3 bases: TGCAGCGTTCCTAGCGGGAGCCGCACAGATACGCAGTATTTT.